These 21 T cell receptor beta chains originate from one sample sequenced in a study of blood T cell repertoires in COVID-19. Generated by immunoSEQ multiplex PCR, the TCRdb table keeps only in-frame clones and is missing some. The data contain 150,000 to 200,000 clones, 89% of them singletons. Specimen: peripheral blood. The source of these receptors is a man aged 40-49 years with acute or convalescent COVID-19.

The chain has TRBV18 and TRBJ2-3; D is uncertain. The V end was cut by 3 bases, the J end by 4 bases, with 2 bases between. Germline CDR1 reads KGHSH; CDR2 reads LQKENI. The CDR3 length is 11 residues. The CDR3 is CASSPSDTQYF. The CDR3, as DNA: TGTGCCAGCTCACCCTCAGATACGCAGTATTTT.

The chain joins TRBV28 to TRBJ2-5; D is uncertain. The CDR3 is 13 amino acids. The V gene's germline CDR1 is MDHEN and CDR2 SYDVKM. The V and J ends lost 5 bases and 4 bases respectively, with 11 bases between them. CDR3 nucleotides: TGTGCCAGCAGTCCGAGCTATACAGAGACCCAGTACTTC. Its protein is CASSPSYTETQYF. The variable domain in full, with the rest retrieved from reference TRBV28 and TRBJ2-5, is DVKVTQSSRYLVKRTGEKVFLECVQDMDHENMFWYRQDPGLGLRLIYFSYDVKMKEKGDIPEGYSVSREKKERFSLILESASTNQTSMYLCASSPSYTETQYFGPGTRLLVL.

Details on this clone: This specimen includes other DNA sequences encoding the same CDR3. The gene calls are TRBV5-1 and TRBJ2-3, with 9 bases aligning to TRBD2. Germline V lookup: CDR1 SGHRS, CDR2 YFSETQ. The CDR3 has 16 amino acids. Trimming took 0 bases from V and 1 from J; bases not matched to a gene: 3. CDR3 region: CASSLAASGGTDTQYF. The CDR3 DNA is TGCGCCAGCAGCTTGGCGGCTAGCGGGGGCACAGATACGCAGTATTTT. Based on the CDR3 plus reference TRBV5-1 and TRBJ2-3, the full variable domain is KAGVTQTPRYLIKTRGQQVTLSCSPISGHRSVSWYQQTPGQGLQFLFEYFSETQRNKGNFPGRFSGRQFSNSRSEMNVSTLELGDSALYLCASSLAASGGTDTQYFGPGTRLTVL.

This clone was seen once. V is TRBV3-1 (or the pseudogene TRBV3-2) and J is TRBJ2-7; 11 bases agree with TRBD2. V dropped 2 bases and J dropped 7; count of bases not matched to a gene: 10. CDR3 size: 16 residues. CDR1 LGHDT and CDR2 YNNKEL come from the germline V gene (reference sequence). CDR3 coding DNA: TGTGCCAGCAGCCAACTAGCGGGGGGCCCGATCGGGGAGCAGTACTTC. It yields the protein CASSQLAGGPIGEQYF.

V is TRBV6-5 and J is TRBJ1-6; the match to TRBD1 covers 9 bases. The germline V gene has CDR1 MNHEY and CDR2 SVGAGI. Losses at the gene ends were 7 bases for V and 10 bases for J; bases not matched to a gene: 5. The CDR3 has 13 residues. The CDR3 reads CASKGQGGSPLHF. DNA of the CDR3: TGTGCCAGCAAGGGACAGGGAGGATCACCCCTCCACTTT.

This chain links TRBV19 with TRBJ2-3; the D gene is possibly TRBD1 (6 bases). V gave up 6 bases and J gave up 6 bases, with 25 bases separating them. Looked up from germline, CDR1 is LNHDA and CDR2 is SQIVND (reference sequence). The CDR3 length is 17 residues. CDR3 protein: CASSLSPPTGSYDTQYF. CDR3 nucleotide sequence: TGTGCCAGTAGCCTATCCCCCCCTACAGGGTCCTATGATACGCAGTATTTT.

The rearrangement links TRBV11-3 to TRBJ2-3, with D possibly TRBD2 on 5 matching bases. V lost 6 bases and J lost 1, with 11 bases in between. The CDR3 runs 14 residues. CDR1 is SGHNT and CDR2 is YENEEA in the germline V gene. The CDR3 region has the DNA TGTGCCAGCAGTGTAGGGCGGGGCACAGATACGCAGTATTTT. It specifies CASSVGRGTDTQYF.

The chain links TRBV29-1 to TRBJ2-7, with 9 bases lining up with TRBD1. The junction had 8 bases not matched to a gene; V was cut back by 6 bases and J by 2 bases. The CDR3 is 14 residues long. CDR1 and CDR2 from the germline V gene are SQVTM and ANQGSEA. In DNA, the CDR3 is TGCAGCGTCTTTGACAGGGGGTCGCCCTACGAGCAGTACTTC. This sequence encodes CSVFDRGSPYEQYF.

The V call is TRBV7-8, the J call TRBJ1-2; D is unresolved. CDR1 SGHVS and CDR2 FQNEAQ come from the germline V gene. The CDR3 is made up of 15 amino acids. The V and J ends lost 4 bases and 2 bases respectively, with 14 bases between them. As DNA, the CDR3 is TGTGCCAGCAGCTCCTTATTAACGGTGAACTATGGCTACACCTTC. Protein product: CASSSLLTVNYGYTF.

The V call is TRBV7-8, the J call TRBJ2-2; D is uncertain. CDR3 length equals 15 residues. The germline gives CDR1 SGHVS, CDR2 FQNEAQ. V lost 5 bases to trimming and J lost 6 bases, with 16 bases between them. CDR3 DNA: TGTGCCAGCAGCCCCGCGGCCCCTTTCGCCGGGGAGCTGTTTTTT. Translation: CASSPAAPFAGELFF. Filled out from reference TRBV7-8 and TRBJ2-2, the complete variable domain reads GAGVSQSPRYKVAKRGQDVALRCDPISGHVSLFWYQQALGQGPEFLTYFQNEAQLDKSGLPSDRFFAERPEGSVSTLKIQRTQQEDSAVYLCASSPAAPFAGELFFGEGSRLTVL.

The chain couples TRBV28 to TRBJ1-1; no definite D call. Germline-derived CDR1 and CDR2 are MDHEN and SYDVKM. Trimming left V 3 bases short and J 1 base short, with 6 bases between. The CDR3 has 13 amino acids. CDR3 nucleotide sequence: TGTGCCAGCAGTTTGCCGAGGAACACTGAAGCTTTCTTT. Protein: CASSLPRNTEAFF.

This rearrangement joins TRBV5-1 to TRBJ2-3; 10 nucleotides align to TRBD2. V gave up 2 bases and J gave up 2 bases; unmatched junction bases: 2. The CDR3 extends over 15 amino acids. CDR1 is SGHRS, CDR2 YFSETQ, per germline. CDR3 nucleotides: TGCGCCAGCAGCTTTAGCGGGGGGATCACAGATACGCAGTATTTT. Translated, it gives CASSFSGGITDTQYF.

The V and J genes are TRBV6-5 and TRBJ1-5; D is ambiguous. Trimming pared 6 bases from V and 1 base from J, leaving 13 bases between. Germline CDR1 is MNHEY and CDR2 is SVGAGI. This CDR3 is 15 amino acids long. This CDR3 reads CASSIGLLSNQPQHF. The CDR3 DNA follows: TGTGCCAGCAGCATCGGACTTTTGAGCAATCAGCCCCAGCATTTT.

V gene TRBV2 combines with J gene TRBJ2-5; 8 bases align to TRBD2. With V trimmed by 7 bases and J by 5 bases, 12 bases remained unmatched. Germline loops: CDR1 SNHLY, CDR2 FYNNEI. The CDR3 sequence is 15 residues long. CDR3 residues: CASTKGLGTEETQYF. Written as DNA, the CDR3 is TGTGCCAGCACTAAGGGACTAGGGACTGAGGAGACCCAGTACTTC.

This rearrangement joins TRBV27 to TRBJ2-7; perhaps TRBD1 as D (7 bases). Germline-derived CDR1 and CDR2 are MNHEY and SMNVEV (reference sequence). The CDR3 is 16 residues long. V gave up 3 bases and J gave up 3 bases, with 18 bases separating them. CDR3 sequence reads: CASSLAGQNLYYEQYF. In DNA, the CDR3 is TGTGCCAGCAGTTTGGCGGGACAGAACCTCTACTACGAGCAGTACTTC.

The CDR3 DNA reads as TGTGCCATCAGTCACCCGGGACTAGTGGCCTACAATGAGCAGTTCTTC. It codes for CAISHPGLVAYNEQFF. The chain combines TRBV10-3 with TRBJ2-1, with 8 nucleotides matching TRBD2. CDR1 is ENHRY and CDR2 is SYGVKD in the germline V gene. Trimming at V came to 5 bases and at J to 2 bases, leaving 8 bases not matched to a gene. CDR3 length: 16 amino acids.

This chain joins TRBV6-5 and TRBJ1-2; perhaps TRBD1 as D (5 bases). From germline, CDR1 is MNHEY and CDR2 SVGAGI. Between the trimmed V and J ends, which lost 0 bases and 6 bases, there was a span of 5 bases. This CDR3 has 12 residues. In DNA form, the CDR3 reads TGTGCCAGCAGTTACTCAGGGGATGGCTACACCTTC. Its protein is CASSYSGDGYTF.

The chain carries TRBV6-6 and TRBJ1-1; the match to TRBD1 covers 7 bases. Trimming took 6 bases from V and 6 from J; bases not matched to a gene: 4. The CDR3 is 12 residues long. Looked up from germline, CDR1 is MNHNY and CDR2 is SVGAGI (reference sequence). The CDR3 sequence is CASRMQGAEAFF. CDR3 nucleotide sequence: TGTGCCAGCAGGATGCAGGGGGCTGAAGCTTTCTTT.

The chain uses TRBV12-3 or TRBV12-4 and TRBJ1-1; D gene uncertain. V was shortened by 3 bases and J by 7 bases, with 12 bases between the two germline ends. CDR3 length: 13 amino acids. This CDR3 reads CASSFLSGYEAFF. In DNA, the CDR3 is TGTGCCAGCAGTTTCTTATCGGGGTATGAAGCTTTCTTT.

The chain combines TRBV19 with TRBJ1-1; possible D gene TRBD1, 5 bases. The CDR3 has 15 amino acids. Trimming took 3 bases from V and 10 from J, leaving 21 bases between them. The germline gives CDR1 LNHDA, CDR2 SQIVND (reference sequence). CDR3 coding DNA: TGTGCCAGTAGTATGGGGGGGTTCCTCCACCTGTCAGCTTTCTTT. As protein: CASSMGGFLHLSAFF.

The chain joins TRBV25-1 to TRBJ1-4; a weak D match, TRBD1 (5 bases). The CDR3 loop spans 12 amino acids. V lost 4 bases and J lost 8, with 8 bases in between. Per the germline V gene, CDR1 is MGHDK and CDR2 is SYGVNS. The CDR3 loop is CASSAGWEKLFF. The DNA of the CDR3 is TGTGCCAGCAGTGCAGGGTGGGAAAAACTGTTTTTT. The variable domain in full, with the rest retrieved from reference TRBV25-1 and TRBJ1-4, is EADIYQTPRYLVIGTGKKITLECSQTMGHDKMYWYQQDPGMELHLIHYSYGVNSTEKGDLSSESTVSRIRTEHFPLTLESARPSHTSQYLCASSAGWEKLFFGSGTQLSVL.